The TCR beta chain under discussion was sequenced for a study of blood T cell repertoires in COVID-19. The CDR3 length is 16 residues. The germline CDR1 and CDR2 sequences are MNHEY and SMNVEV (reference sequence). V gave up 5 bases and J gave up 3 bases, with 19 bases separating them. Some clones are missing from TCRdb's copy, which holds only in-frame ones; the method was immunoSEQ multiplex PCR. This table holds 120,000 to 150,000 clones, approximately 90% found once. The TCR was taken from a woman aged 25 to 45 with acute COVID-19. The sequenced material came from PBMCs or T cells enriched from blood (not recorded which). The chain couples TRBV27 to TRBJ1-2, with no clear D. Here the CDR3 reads CASSPYRAGLYYGYTF. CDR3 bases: TGTGCCAGCAGTCCGTACAGAGCCGGTCTCTACTATGGCTACACCTTC.